The rows below give T cell receptor beta chains drawn from one sample of a study of cytomegalovirus exposure and HLA in healthy donors. Sequencing was performed with immunoSEQ multiplex PCR; in TCRdb, only in-frame clones are kept and a portion is missing. This sample contains roughly 120,000 clones. Sequenced sample: PBMCs. The receptors derive from a man between 18 and 29 years old in good health and CMV-seronegative. The CDR3 runs from the conserved cysteine through the conserved F or W. The D gene is left open where the match is weak.

V gene	D gene	J gene	CDR3 protein	CDR3 DNA
TRBV9	NA	TRBJ1-2	CASSVDGGARWYGYTF	TGTGCCAGCAGCGTAGATGGCGGTGCTAGGTGGTATGGCTACACCTTC
TRBV15	NA	TRBJ2-3	CATSRDVAGDTQYF	TGTGCCACCAGCAGAGATGTAGCCGGGGATACGCAGTATTTT
TRBV25-1	NA	TRBJ2-1	CASSLTGIRNEQFF	TGTGCCAGCAGTTTAACAGGGATAAGAAATGAGCAGTTCTTC
TRBV5-1	TRBD2	TRBJ2-2	CASSSSRRSGTGELFF	TGCGCCAGCAGCTCCTCGAGACGTAGCGGGACCGGGGAGCTGTTTTTT
TRBV6-4	TRBD2	TRBJ2-1	CASSTGVAGDREQFF	TGTGCCAGCAGTACCGGGGTAGCGGGAGATCGGGAGCAGTTCTTC
TRBV5-1	TRBD2	TRBJ2-7	CASSLGTRAAYEQYF	TGCGCCAGCAGCCTTGGGACTAGAGCGGCCTACGAGCAGTACTTC
TRBV7-9	TRBD1	TRBJ2-3	CASSTRRDSRTDTQYF	TGTGCCAGCAGCACGCGACGGGACAGCCGCACAGATACGCAGTATTTT
TRBV20-1	NA	TRBJ1-1	CSAPGVVEAFF	TGCAGTGCGCCGGGTGTTGTGGAAGCTTTCTTT
TRBV28	NA	TRBJ1-2	CASSLAQGSIYGYTF	TGTGCCAGCAGTTTAGCCCAGGGCTCCATCTATGGCTACACCTTC
TRBV6-5	NA	TRBJ1-2	CASSLQGSYGYTF	TGTGCCAGCAGTTTACAGGGTAGCTATGGCTACACCTTC
TRBV30	NA	TRBJ1-4	CAWSHGGANEKLFF	TGTGCCTGGAGTCACGGCGGGGCTAATGAAAAACTGTTTTTT
TRBV5-4	TRBD1	TRBJ2-5	CASSYGQGRETQYF	TGTGCCAGCAGCTATGGACAGGGGAGAGAGACCCAGTACTTC
TRBV30	TRBD1	TRBJ1-2	CAWGTAGYTF	TGTGCCTGGGGGACAGCTGGTTACACCTTC
TRBV18	NA	TRBJ1-2	CASSPPGHYGYTF	TGTGCCAGCTCACCGCCAGGGCACTATGGCTACACCTTC
TRBV6-1	TRBD1	TRBJ1-5	CASSTLDRISQPQHF	TGTGCCAGCAGTACTTTGGACAGGATCTCTCAGCCCCAGCATTTT
TRBV18	NA	TRBJ1-4	CASSPPGHRDEKLFF	TGTGCCAGCTCACCACCAGGCCACAGGGACGAAAAACTGTTTTTT
TRBV19	TRBD2	TRBJ2-3	CASSIFVRGGTQDTQYF	TGTGCCAGTAGTATCTTCGTCCGGGGGGGGACCCAAGATACGCAGTATTTT
TRBV30	NA	TRBJ2-7	CAWRTFQGHSYEQYF	TGTGCCTGGAGGACTTTCCAGGGCCACTCCTACGAGCAGTACTTC
TRBV6-1	NA	TRBJ1-1	CASRIQAITEAFF	TGTGCCAGCAGAATCCAGGCCATCACTGAAGCTTTCTTT
TRBV19	TRBD1	TRBJ1-4	CASRKQGALTNEKLFF	TGTGCCAGTAGAAAACAGGGGGCTTTAACTAATGAAAAACTGTTTTTT
TRBV28	NA	TRBJ1-5	CASSESRGRNQPQHF	TGTGCCAGCAGTGAAAGCAGGGGTAGAAATCAGCCCCAGCATTTT
TRBV6-5	NA	TRBJ1-5	CASSYSQGEVGQPQHF	TGTGCCAGCAGTTACAGTCAGGGCGAGGTCGGTCAGCCCCAGCATTTT
TRBV5-1	TRBD2	TRBJ2-7	CASSPGLYEQYF	TGCGCCAGCAGCCCGGGACTATACGAGCAGTACTTC
TRBV29-1	TRBD1	TRBJ2-7	CSVASSQQGAGEQYF	TGCAGCGTTGCCAGTTCGCAACAGGGGGCGGGCGAGCAGTACTTC
TRBV6-4	TRBD2	TRBJ2-1	CASSDGTSGYNEQFF	TGTGCCAGCAGTGACGGGACTAGCGGGTACAATGAGCAGTTCTTC
TRBV6-5	NA	TRBJ2-6	CASRAGANVLTF	TGTGCCAGCAGGGCCGGGGCCAACGTCCTGACTTTC
TRBV5-1	TRBD1	TRBJ1-2	CASSLGTGSYGYTF	TGCGCCAGCAGCTTGGGGACAGGTTCCTATGGCTACACCTTC
TRBV19	NA	TRBJ1-5	CASSILPPSQPQHF	TGTGCCAGTAGTATATTACCACCCAGTCAGCCCCAGCATTTT
TRBV7-2	TRBD2	TRBJ2-5	CASSLRLGVAGREETQYF	TGTGCCAGCAGCTTACGGTTGGGGGTAGCGGGGAGAGAAGAGACCCAGTACTTC
TRBV28	NA	TRBJ2-7	CASSLFPGFRYF	TGTGCCAGCAGTTTGTTTCCAGGGTTTCGCTACTTC
TRBV6-5	TRBD1	TRBJ1-1	CASSKDRGPNTEAFF	TGTGCCAGCAGCAAAGACAGGGGGCCGAACACTGAAGCTTTCTTT
TRBV7-2	NA	TRBJ1-2	CASSLDLDPGYTF	TGTGCCAGCAGCTTAGATCTAGACCCTGGCTACACCTTC
TRBV19	TRBD2	TRBJ2-2	CASRSRGVGGELFF	TGTGCCAGTAGAAGCCGGGGGGTTGGCGGGGAGCTGTTTTTT
TRBV11-2	TRBD2	TRBJ2-7	CASSLTSGTEQYF	TGTGCCAGCAGCTTAACTAGCGGGACCGAGCAGTACTTC
TRBV28	NA	TRBJ2-7	CASSLGTTYEQYF	TGTGCCAGCAGTTTAGGCACTACCTACGAGCAGTACTTC
TRBV28	NA	TRBJ1-5	CASSPWQGESNQPQHF	TGTGCCAGCAGTCCGTGGCAGGGCGAGAGCAATCAGCCCCAGCATTTT
TRBV27	NA	TRBJ2-1	CASSFPSRGGYNEQFF	TGTGCCAGCAGTTTCCCTTCGCGGGGCGGTTACAATGAGCAGTTCTTC
TRBV5-1	TRBD1	TRBJ2-2	CASSLVTGGGGELFF	TGCGCCAGCAGCCTTGTGACAGGGGGCGGCGGGGAGCTGTTTTTT
TRBV7-3	TRBD2	TRBJ2-5	CASSSRGGPVETQYF	TGTGCCAGCAGCTCACGGGGGGGCCCCGTGGAGACCCAGTACTTC
TRBV5-1	NA	TRBJ2-6	CASSRLLQRSSGANVLTF	TGCGCCAGCAGCCGCCTCCTCCAGCGCAGCTCTGGGGCCAACGTCCTGACTTTC
TRBV20-1	NA	TRBJ2-7	CSAYGGGRRYF	TGCAGTGCTTATGGGGGCGGTCGTCGGTACTTC
TRBV19	TRBD1	TRBJ1-2	CASSLRTGNYGYTF	TGTGCCAGTAGTCTAAGGACAGGGAACTATGGCTACACCTTC